One sample yielded the 30 T cell receptor beta chains listed below, sequenced in a study of T cell changes during pregnancy in multiple sclerosis. Repertoires were generated with immunoSEQ multiplex PCR, while TCRdb's copy carries only in-frame clones and drops some. This sample carries under 100,000 clones, about 94% of them seen once, and the ten largest clones take roughly 2.5%. Sequencing was performed on peripheral blood, taken in the third trimester of pregnancy. All receptors derive from a female donor with multiple sclerosis, enrolled in a pregnancy study.

V usage is TRBV5-1 and J usage is TRBJ1-1; 7 bases fit TRBD1. The CDR3 spans 19 residues. Germline loops: CDR1 SGHRS, CDR2 YFSETQ. Trimming cost V 4 bases and J 0 bases; bases outside gene matches: 18. The CDR3 bases are TGCGCCAGCAGCATGGGGGTGACAGGGAGGCGGAGCTTGAACACTGAAGCTTTCTTT. This encodes CASSMGVTGRRSLNTEAFF.

The chain links TRBV5-1 to TRBJ2-3; D is perhaps TRBD2 (6 bases). CDR1 SGHRS and CDR2 YFSETQ come from the germline V gene. V dropped 4 bases and J dropped 4 bases, with 19 bases sitting between them. CDR3 size: 16 residues. CDR3 in amino acids: CASSPGESTAADTQYF. In DNA form, the CDR3 reads TGCGCCAGCAGCCCGGGGGAGAGCACTGCGGCAGATACGCAGTATTTT.

The genes are TRBV29-1 and TRBJ1-1, with a possible D match to TRBD1 (6 bases). CDR1 is SQVTM, CDR2 ANQGSEA, per germline. CDR3 length equals 13 residues. V was clipped by 4 bases and J by 0 bases, with 9 bases between them. The CDR3: CSVGRGVNTEAFF. The CDR3 DNA reads TGCAGCGTTGGCAGGGGCGTGAACACTGAAGCTTTCTTT.

The chain carries TRBV29-1 and TRBJ2-7; 10 bases map to TRBD1. The CDR3 runs to 15 residues. V shed 1 base, J shed 2 bases, and the junction held 5 bases outside the gene matches. CDR1 and CDR2 (germline): SQVTM, ANQGSEA. This CDR3 reads CSVEARTGGPYEQYF. In DNA, the CDR3 is TGCAGCGTTGAAGCTAGGACAGGGGGGCCCTACGAGCAGTACTTC.

The chain is built from TRBV2 and TRBJ2-5, with 10 positions matching TRBD2. Germline values: CDR1 SNHLY, CDR2 FYNNEI. With V trimmed by 7 bases and J by 3 bases, 8 bases remained unmatched. The CDR3 is made up of 15 amino acids. The DNA for the CDR3 is TGTGCCAGCATGTTCAATGGACTAGCGGAAGAGACCCAGTACTTC. Protein sequence: CASMFNGLAEETQYF.

J is TRBJ2-1 and V is TRBV5-6; TRBD1 might be the D (6 bases). V shed 0 bases and J shed 9 bases, with 7 bases lying between them. CDR1 is SGHDT, CDR2 YYEEEE, per germline. This CDR3 spans 12 amino acids. CDR3 residues: CASSLAGAEQFF. CDR3 bases: TGTGCCAGCAGCTTGGCAGGGGCTGAGCAGTTCTTC. Using reference TRBV5-6 and TRBJ2-1 for the parts outside the CDR3, the full variable domain is DAGVTQSPTHLIKTRGQQVTLRCSPKSGHDTVSWYQQALGQGPQFIFQYYEEEERQRGNFPDRFSGHQFPNYSSELNVNALLLGDSALYLCASSLAGAEQFFGPGTRLTVL.

There are many counts of this clone. The chain carries TRBV9 and TRBJ2-7; no clear D. The CDR3 is 14 residues long. The germline gives CDR1 SGDLS, CDR2 YYNGEE. V was pared by 3 bases and J by 0 bases, with 10 bases between. The CDR3 nucleotides read TGTGCCAGCAGCGCATACTCGAGCTCCTACGAGCAGTACTTC. It is translated as CASSAYSSSYEQYF.

The chain uses TRBV5-1 and TRBJ2-5, with a possible D match to TRBD1 (5 bases). The CDR3 loop spans 11 amino acids. The germline CDR1 and CDR2 sequences are SGHRS and YFSETQ. V lost 0 bases, J lost 9 bases, and 6 bases lay in between. The CDR3 coding sequence is TGCGCCAGCAGCTTGGAAGGGGCCCAGTACTTC. It encodes CASSLEGAQYF. Drawing the rest from reference TRBV5-1 and TRBJ2-5, the complete variable domain is KAGVTQTPRYLIKTRGQQVTLSCSPISGHRSVSWYQQTPGQGLQFLFEYFSETQRNKGNFPGRFSGRQFSNSRSEMNVSTLELGDSALYLCASSLEGAQYFGPGTRLLVL.

V gene TRBV11-3 combines with J gene TRBJ2-2; D gene uncertain. Germline V gives CDR1 SGHNT, CDR2 YENEEA. This CDR3 comprises 12 residues. With 3 bases removed from V and 4 bases from J, the gap between germline ends came to 3 bases. CDR3 coding DNA: TGTGCCAGCAGCTTCAGCACCGGGGAGCTGTTTTTT. It encodes CASSFSTGELFF.

This chain connects TRBV29-1 to TRBJ1-4, with D uncertain. Trimming cost V 4 bases and J 0 bases, with 3 bases left between them. CDR3 length equals 12 residues. Germline V gene data show CDR1 as SQVTM and CDR2 as ANQGSEA. The CDR3 coding sequence is TGCAGCGTTGTAGCAACTAATGAAAAACTGTTTTTT. Translating it yields CSVVATNEKLFF.

The chain carries TRBV25-1 and TRBJ1-2; 8 bases line up with TRBD1. CDR3 length: 13 amino acids. Germline CDR1 and CDR2: MGHDK and SYGVNS. V trimming: 3 bases; J trimming: 5 bases; junction bases outside the gene matches: 2. The DNA of the CDR3 is TGTGCCAGCAGTGAGTACAGGGGGTATGGCTACACCTTC. Translating gives CASSEYRGYGYTF.

The V gene is TRBV7-8, the J gene TRBJ2-5, with 12 positions matching TRBD2. J gave up 5 bases and V 9 bases, and 4 bases lay outside the gene matches. CDR3 length: 13 amino acids. Germline values: CDR1 SGHVS, CDR2 FQNEAQ. The CDR3 is CASVLAGGETQYF. In DNA form, the CDR3 reads TGTGCCAGTGTCCTAGCGGGGGGGGAGACCCAGTACTTC.

The chain is built from TRBV15 and TRBJ2-7; 10 bases are a match to TRBD1. This CDR3 is built from 15 residues. Germline CDR1 is LNHNV and CDR2 is YYDKDF (reference sequence). Unmatched junction bases numbered 7, after V lost 5 bases and J lost 3 bases. The CDR3 is CATSAPGQGFYEQYF. The CDR3 DNA sequence: TGTGCCACCAGCGCCCCGGGACAGGGGTTCTACGAGCAGTACTTC.

V usage is TRBV5-1 and J usage is TRBJ2-1; D gene unclear. Germline assignment: CDR1 SGHRS and CDR2 YFSETQ. V shed 1 base and J shed 0 bases, with 17 bases lying between them. The CDR3 is made up of 18 amino acids. In nucleotides, the CDR3 is TGCGCCAGCAGCTTGAAAAAACTCCCTTCGAGCTCCTACAATGAGCAGTTCTTC. Translating gives CASSLKKLPSSSYNEQFF.

The chain joins TRBV11-2 to TRBJ1-5, with D possibly being TRBD1 (6 bases). The V gene's germline CDR1 is SGHAT and CDR2 FQNNGV. This CDR3 is 15 amino acids long. V shed 0 bases and J shed 4 bases, with 10 bases lying between them. In nucleotides, the CDR3 is TGTGCCAGCAGCTTAGAGGGGGCTGGTAATCAGCCCCAGCATTTT. It is translated as CASSLEGAGNQPQHF.

This clone was found once. The gene calls are TRBV6-1 and TRBJ1-3, with 7 positions matching TRBD1. The CDR3 is made up of 17 amino acids. Losses at the gene ends were 3 bases for V and 3 bases for J; bases not matched to a gene: 11. The V gene's germline CDR1 is MNHNS and CDR2 SASEGT. CDR3 residues: CASSEDTGTEHGNTIYF. The CDR3 DNA follows: TGTGCCAGCAGTGAGGATACCGGGACAGAACATGGAAACACCATATATTTT.

The chain's CDR3 is CASSRQDRDEQFF. CDR3 in DNA: TGTGCCAGCAGCCGACAGGATCGGGATGAGCAGTTCTTC. V gene TRBV27 combines with J gene TRBJ2-1; possibly TRBD1 for D (6 bases). Trimming shortened V by 6 bases and J by 8 bases, and 14 bases separated the two germline ends. The CDR3 has 13 amino acids. The V gene's germline CDR1 is MNHEY and CDR2 SMNVEV (reference sequence).

This chain connects TRBV7-9 to TRBJ1-1; D is perhaps TRBD1 (6 bases). The CDR3 has 16 amino acids. V lost 8 bases, J lost 3 bases, and 22 bases lay in between. CDR1 SEHNR and CDR2 FQNEAQ come from the germline V gene (reference sequence). CDR3 protein: CASCQGPPTLDTEAFF. The CDR3 coding sequence is TGTGCCAGCTGTCAGGGGCCACCTACATTAGACACTGAAGCTTTCTTT.

The chain is built from TRBV29-1 and TRBJ2-1; D call uncertain. Trimming took 5 bases from V and 6 from J, leaving 17 bases between them. This CDR3 has 14 residues. Looked up from germline, CDR1 is SQVTM and CDR2 is ANQGSEA. Here the CDR3 DNA reads TGCAGCGTTCACCCCAGACTCGGCCGCAATGAGCAGTTCTTC. This encodes CSVHPRLGRNEQFF.

The rearrangement joins TRBV14 to TRBJ2-2; the D is unclear. The CDR3 sequence is 14 residues long. Deletions cut 0 bases from V and 7 bases from J, with 9 bases between. CDR1 SGHDN and CDR2 FVKESK come from the germline V gene. In nucleotides, the CDR3 is TGTGCCAGCAGCCAAGACGATTTCAGCGGGGAGCTGTTTTTT. Translation: CASSQDDFSGELFF.

The J gene is TRBJ2-1, the V gene TRBV7-2, with 11 bases identical to TRBD2. The CDR3 has 14 amino acids. J lost 15 bases, V lost 3 bases, and 10 bases had no gene match. Looked up from germline, CDR1 is SGHTA and CDR2 is FQGNSA. The CDR3 bases are TGTGCCAGCAGCTTGGCTAGCGGGGGGTCTGCTGGGTTCTTC. The encoded protein is CASSLASGGSAGFF.

This chain joins TRBV30 and TRBJ1-2; 9 bases are a match to TRBD1. CDR3 length: 13 residues. V lost 4 bases to trimming and J lost 6 bases; unmatched junction nucleotides: 6. Germline CDR1 reads GTSNPN; CDR2 reads SVGIG (reference sequence). CDR3 coding DNA: TGTGCCTGGACCCCAGGGACAGGGAATGGCTACACCTTC. Translating gives CAWTPGTGNGYTF.

V gene TRBV19 combines with J gene TRBJ2-1; 9 nucleotides match TRBD1. This CDR3 is built from 17 residues. The V gene's germline CDR1 is LNHDA and CDR2 SQIVND (reference sequence). Trimming removed 6 bases from V and 0 bases from J; junction bases left unmatched: 9. CDR3 in amino acids: CASSPFGQGSSYNEQFF. CDR3 bases: TGTGCCAGTAGCCCATTTGGACAGGGGAGCTCCTACAATGAGCAGTTCTTC. The entire variable domain, with the rest obtained from reference TRBV19 and TRBJ2-1, is as follows: DGGITQSPKYLFRKEGQNVTLSCEQNLNHDAMYWYRQDPGQGLRLIYYSQIVNDFQKGDIAEGYSVSREKKESFPLTVTSAQKNPTAFYLCASSPFGQGSSYNEQFFGPGTRLTVL.

The chain combines TRBV6-6 with TRBJ1-2; 8 bases align to TRBD1. From germline, CDR1 is MNHNY and CDR2 SVGAGI (reference sequence). There are 15 residues in the CDR3. Trimming removed 9 bases from V and 7 bases from J; junction bases left unmatched: 16. The CDR3 nucleotides are TGTGCCAGTGGGGGGCAGGGGGCTATTGTTTCTGGCTACACCTTC. The encoded protein is CASGGQGAIVSGYTF.

The genes are TRBV18 and TRBJ1-1; 8 nucleotides align to TRBD1. The germline V gene has CDR1 KGHSH and CDR2 LQKENI. The junction had 5 bases not matched to a gene; V was cut back by 0 bases and J by 5 bases. The length of the CDR3 is 15 residues. The CDR3: CASSPPDRAKTEAFF. The CDR3 DNA sequence: TGTGCCAGCTCACCACCGGACAGGGCGAAGACTGAAGCTTTCTTT.

The rearrangement links TRBV18 to TRBJ2-7; 7 nucleotides line up with TRBD2. The germline V gene encodes CDR1 KGHSH and CDR2 LQKENI. After removal of 3 bases from V and 6 bases from J, the junction contained 8 bases not matched to a gene. This CDR3 has 14 amino acids. The CDR3 protein is CASSPLDGGSEQYF. CDR3 coding DNA: TGTGCCAGCTCACCGCTGGACGGGGGGAGCGAGCAGTACTTC.

This rearrangement joins TRBV18 to TRBJ2-5, with a possible D match to TRBD2 (5 bases). The CDR3 sequence is 14 residues long. In germline, CDR1 is KGHSH, CDR2 LQKENI. The V end was cut by 0 bases, the J end by 5 bases, with 10 bases between. The CDR3 nucleotides read TGTGCCAGCTCACCACCGACTACAAGGGAGACCCAGTACTTC. Its translation: CASSPPTTRETQYF.

The rearrangement joins TRBV18 to TRBJ1-5; D remains ambiguous. From germline, CDR1 is KGHSH and CDR2 LQKENI. The CDR3 spans 13 residues. V lost 3 bases and J 4 bases, leaving 7 bases between the germline ends. In nucleotides, the CDR3 is TGTGCCAGCTCACCGGAGGGAAATCAGCCCCAGCATTTT. Amino acid sequence: CASSPEGNQPQHF.

J is TRBJ1-1 and V is TRBV19; D uncertain. Germline loops: CDR1 LNHDA, CDR2 SQIVND (reference sequence). Trimming pared 5 bases from V and 1 base from J, leaving 8 bases between. There are 13 residues in the CDR3. This CDR3 is CASSFRENTEAFF. The CDR3 DNA reads TGTGCCAGTAGTTTCCGGGAGAACACTGAAGCTTTCTTT.

This clone was counted a few times. J is TRBJ1-2 and V is TRBV5-6; D gene uncertain. Deletions cut 3 bases from V and 2 bases from J, with 11 bases between. Germline values: CDR1 SGHDT, CDR2 YYEEEE. This CDR3 region has 14 residues. The CDR3 DNA is TGTGCCAGCAGCTATGGCGACACAAACTATGGCTACACCTTC. Amino acid sequence: CASSYGDTNYGYTF.